The entry that follows covers one T cell receptor beta chain sequence. Germline V lookup: CDR1 WSHSY, CDR2 SAAADI. There are 19 residues in the CDR3. Trimming removed 2 bases from V and 1 base from J; junction bases left unmatched: 11. This sample stems from a study of T-cell reconstitution after alpha-beta-depleted transplantation in children. Unique molecular identifiers were used in preparing the TCRbeta library. Via MiXCR, TCRdb re-called the PCR reads, giving one row per CDR3 protein. Of about 610,000 distinct CDR3 sequences listed, roughly a tenth are singletons. The chain carries TRBV10-2 and TRBJ2-5, with 12 bases identical to TRBD2. Specimen: PBMCs from the stem cell graft donor, collected from the stem cell graft. The receptor comes from a human donor who donated a stem cell graft to a child with acute myeloid leukemia. For the CDR3, the DNA is TGCGCCAGCAGTGAGGCGGGGACTAGCGGGCTTACACGCCAAGAGACCCAGTACTTC. Translation: CASSEAGTSGLTRQETQYF.